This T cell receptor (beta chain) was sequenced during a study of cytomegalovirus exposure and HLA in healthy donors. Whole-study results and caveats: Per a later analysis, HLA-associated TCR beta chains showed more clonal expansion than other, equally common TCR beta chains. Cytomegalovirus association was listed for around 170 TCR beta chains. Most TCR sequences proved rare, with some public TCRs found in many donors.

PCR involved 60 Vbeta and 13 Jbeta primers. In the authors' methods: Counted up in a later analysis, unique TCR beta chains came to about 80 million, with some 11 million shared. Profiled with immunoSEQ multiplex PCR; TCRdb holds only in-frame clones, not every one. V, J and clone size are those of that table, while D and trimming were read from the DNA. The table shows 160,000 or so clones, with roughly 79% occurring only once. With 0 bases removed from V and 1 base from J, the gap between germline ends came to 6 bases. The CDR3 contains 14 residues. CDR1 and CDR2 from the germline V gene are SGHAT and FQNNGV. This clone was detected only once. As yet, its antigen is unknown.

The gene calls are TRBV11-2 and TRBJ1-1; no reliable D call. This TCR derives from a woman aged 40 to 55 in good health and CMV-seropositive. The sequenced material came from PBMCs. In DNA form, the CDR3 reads TGTGCCAGCAGCTTAGATCCGGGGAACACTGAAGCTTTCTTT. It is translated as CASSLDPGNTEAFF.